This T cell receptor (beta chain) was sequenced for a study of T cells in localized non-small cell lung cancer. Findings and limits, study-wide: In adjacent lung, a median roughly 62 of the top 100 tumor clones were found.

V lost 5 bases and J lost 13, with 21 bases in between. This CDR3 has 15 amino acids. Germline V gene data show CDR1 as SGHTA and CDR2 as FQGNSA. Produced via immunoSEQ multiplex PCR; TCRdb's table is partial and in-frame only. The sample lists more than 20,000 clones, around nine tenths occurring once. Of note for this clone: Its specificity is not known.

The sequence was collected from a female donor over 55 with stage I lung adenocarcinoma. The gene calls are TRBV7-2 and TRBJ1-6, with a tentative D call TRBD1 (5 bases). The starting material was peripheral blood, obtained before any cancer treatment. This chain's CDR3 is CASSPLRDRSEPLHF. CDR3 sequence (DNA): TGTGCCAGCAGCCCTTTAAGGGACCGCTCGGAGCCCCTCCACTTT.